Listed below are T cell receptor beta chains from one sample, sequenced in a study of CD8+CD57+ T cells in acquired aplastic anemia. MiXCR was run by TCRdb on the reads, yielding one entry per CDR3 protein. The sample consists of about 200,000 distinct CDR3 sequences, roughly two thirds of them appearing once. The sample comprised sorted CD4+, CD8+, or CD8+CD57+ T cells (not recorded which) from PBMCs. The source of these receptors is a human donor with aplastic anemia. Both conserved end residues are part of each CDR3. Each record gives: J gene, clone size, D gene, V gene, CDR3 DNA, CDR3 protein. The D gene is left open where the match is weak. Clone sizes are given selectively: once, few, many, or a class where the clone is expanded.

>TRBJ1-2|many|TRBD1|TRBV5-8
TGTGCCAGCAGCCCCCGGGACAGGGGGAGCTATGGCTACACCTTC
CASSPRDRGSYGYTF
>TRBJ2-3|-|TRBD2|TRBV19
TGTGCCAGTAGTTCTCTAGCGGGGAGAAGCACAGATACGCAGTATTTT
CASSSLAGRSTDTQYF
>TRBJ2-3|-|-|TRBV9
TGTGCCAGCAGCGTAGCCCCAGATACGCAGTATTTT
CASSVAPDTQYF
>TRBJ1-3|few|TRBD1|TRBV20-1
TGCAGTGCTAGCTGGGCAGGGGGGTATTCTGGAAACACCATATATTTT
CSASWAGGYSGNTIYF
>TRBJ1-5|-|TRBD1|TRBV20-1
TGCAGTGCTAGCCCGGGACAGGGAGGACAGCCCCAGCATTTT
CSASPGQGGQPQHF
>TRBJ2-7|-|-|TRBV7-3
TGTGCCAGCAGCCCCGGCCAAAGCAGGGGTTCCTACGAGCAGTACTTC
CASSPGQSRGSYEQYF
>TRBJ2-3|many|-|TRBV7-9
TGTGCCAGCAGCTTAGCCCCCGCCTGGGGGGATACGCAGTATTTT
CASSLAPAWGDTQYF
>TRBJ2-7|-|-|TRBV29-1
TGCAGCGTTGGGCTAGCAGGCACCTACGAGCAGTACTTC
CSVGLAGTYEQYF
>TRBJ2-3|-|-|TRBV20-1
TGCAGTGCTAGAGAGGGCTCTAGGGCAGATACGCAGTATTTT
CSAREGSRADTQYF
>TRBJ2-2|many|-|TRBV2
TGTGCCAGCAGTGGGGAGGGGGCGCGCGGCACCGGGGAGCTGTTTTTT
CASSGEGARGTGELFF
>TRBJ2-1|many|TRBD1|TRBV6-5
TGTGCCAGCGGACAGGGGGCGAACAATGAGCAGTTCTTC
CASGQGANNEQFF
>TRBJ2-3|-|TRBD2|TRBV24-1
TGTGCCACCAGTGATTGGACTAGCGGAGGGGATACGCAGTATTTT
CATSDWTSGGDTQYF
>TRBJ2-5|once|TRBD1|TRBV7-8
TGTGCCAGCAGGGCAAGACAGGGTAGGGAGACCCAGTACTTC
CASRARQGRETQYF
>TRBJ1-6|once|-|TRBV19
TGTGCCAGTAACCGGGACGAGAACAATTCACCCCTCCACTTT
CASNRDENNSPLHF